The rows below give T cell receptor beta chains drawn from one sample of a study of low-dose radiotherapy and immunotherapy resistance in tumors. TCRdb independently ran MiXCR on the reads; one entry per CDR3 protein. The sample yields tens of thousands of distinct CDR3 sequences, around 20% seen once. The specimen comprised PBMCs, sampled after low-dose radiotherapy plus immunotherapy. These receptors all stem from a female donor with ovarian cancer. The CDR3 runs from the conserved cysteine through the conserved F or W. D genes are given only for firm matches. Some rows mark clone size as missing; the rest say once, few, many or name a class of expanded clone.

TRBV6-2/TRBV6-3	-	TRBJ1-4	many	TGTGCCAGCAGGGCACTTACAACTAATGAAAAACTGTTTTTT	CASRALTTNEKLFF
TRBV2	-	TRBJ1-5	many	TGTGCCAGCAGCTCAGGGCAAAGGGTAAATCAGCCCCAGCATTTT	CASSSGQRVNQPQHF
TRBV7-9	TRBD2	TRBJ2-3	-	TGTGCCAGCAGCTTAGGCGCTAGCGGGATGGCAGATACGCAGTATTTT	CASSLGASGMADTQYF
TRBV7-2	-	TRBJ2-1	many	TGTGCCAGCAGCCCACCCCGTAAGGGGTCGGCTGAGCAGTTCTTC	CASSPPRKGSAEQFF
TRBV7-2	TRBD1	TRBJ2-7	-	TGTGCCAGCAGCTTGAGGGGGGGGACAGGGGCCTACGAGCAGTACTTC	CASSLRGGTGAYEQYF
TRBV29-1	-	TRBJ1-5	few	TGCAGCGCCGGACAGCCAAATCAGCCCCAGCATTTT	CSAGQPNQPQHF
TRBV20-1	-	TRBJ1-1	many	TGCAGTGCTAGCCCAGCCCGGAACACTGAAGCTTTCTTT	CSASPARNTEAFF
TRBV7-2	TRBD1	TRBJ1-1	many	TGTGCCAGCAGCTTAGGGGGACAGAGGGTGAACACTGAAGCTTTCTTT	CASSLGGQRVNTEAFF
TRBV29-1	-	TRBJ2-1	many	TGCAGCGCTATGAATGAGCAGTTCTTC	CSAMNEQFF
TRBV2	-	TRBJ1-6	few	TGTGCCAAAAGAGGGGAAGAATATAATTCACCCCTCCACTTT	CAKRGEEYNSPLHF
TRBV6-6	TRBD1	TRBJ2-2	many	TGTGCCAGCGGGACAGGGGGCGCTTGGAACACCGGGGAGCTGTTTTTT	CASGTGGAWNTGELFF
TRBV30	-	TRBJ1-5	-	TGTGCCTGGAGTCCGGACAGAGGCAGCAATCAGCCCCAGCATTTT	CAWSPDRGSNQPQHF
TRBV6-2/TRBV6-3	-	TRBJ2-5	many	TGTGCCAGCAGCAGAATGGGGGCAGTTGAGACCCAGTACTTC	CASSRMGAVETQYF
TRBV7-9	-	TRBJ2-2	-	-	CASSPRGLSGELFFFFFF
TRBV5-4	TRBD2	TRBJ2-7	medium-sized	TGTGCCAGCAGCGGAAGCTTCGGGACTAGCGGGAGGGCCATCGAGCAGTACTTC	CASSGSFGTSGRAIEQYF
TRBV12-3/TRBV12-4	-	TRBJ1-1	many	TGTGCCAGCAGCTTGACAGGACCCAACACTGAAGCTTTCTTT	CASSLTGPNTEAFF
TRBV23-1	-	TRBJ2-7	-	TGCGCCAGCAGTCAATCGCCCGGGACGGCGGACTACGAGCAGTACTTC	CASSQSPGTADYEQYF
TRBV12-3/TRBV12-4	-	TRBJ2-3	many	TGTGCCAGCAGTTATGGGGGGCTAAGAGATACGCAGTATTTT	CASSYGGLRDTQYF
TRBV11-1	-	TRBJ2-1	-	TGTGCCAGCAGTTACTCGGGGCGAAATGAGCAGTTCTTC	CASSYSGRNEQFF
TRBV28	-	TRBJ2-5	many	TGTGCCAGCAGTTTACCTATCGACAGGCGGAGGACCCAGTACTTC	CASSLPIDRRRTQYF
TRBV7-9	TRBD1	TRBJ2-5	many	TGTGCCAGCAGCTTAGATGGGACAGGGACAGAGACCCAGTACTTC	CASSLDGTGTETQYF
TRBV20-1	TRBD1	TRBJ2-7	-	TGCAGTGCTTGGACAGGGAATTCCTACGAGCAGCAGTACTTC	CSAWTGNSYEQQYF
TRBV18	-	TRBJ1-2	many	TGTGCCAGCTCACCGGACGGGGTCTCTGGCTACACCTTC	CASSPDGVSGYTF
TRBV28	TRBD1	TRBJ2-7	-	TGTGCCAGCAGTTTTGTGACAGGGGTCCACAATGAGCAGTACTTC	CASSFVTGVHNEQYF
TRBV7-8	-	TRBJ2-7	many	TGTGCCAGCAGACCTACTCGGATAGGGGGAACCTACGAGCAGTACTTC	CASRPTRIGGTYEQYF
TRBV28	-	TRBJ2-7	many	TGTGCCAGCAGGTCAGGGCTCGAGCAGTACTTC	CASRSGLEQYF
TRBV4-3	TRBD2	TRBJ2-1	many	TGCGCCAGCAGCCAGTCTACATTCTGGGGGGGTCTGAACAATGAGCAGTTCTTC	CASSQSTFWGGLNNEQFF
TRBV3-1	TRBD2	TRBJ2-3	many	TGTGCCAGCAGCCAAGGAGCGGGGGGCCTTACAGATACGCAGTATTTT	CASSQGAGGLTDTQYF
TRBV13	-	TRBJ2-6	few	TGTGCCAGCAGCTTATGGGTCGAGGGGAGCTCTGGGGCCAACGTCCTGACTTTC	CASSLWVEGSSGANVLTF
TRBV7-8	-	TRBJ2-1	-	TGTGCCAGCAGCTTAGAGGCAGGTGAGCAGTTCTTC	CASSLEAGEQFF
TRBV6-2/TRBV6-3	-	TRBJ1-2	many	TGTGCCAGCAGTGAATCGACAGCCTCTTCTAACTATGGCTACACCTTC	CASSESTASSNYGYTF
TRBV12-3/TRBV12-4	TRBD2	TRBJ2-1	-	TGTGCCAGCAGTTTCCGAGGCTACGGGACGCGGGGGGGCAATGAGCAGTTCTTC	CASSFRGYGTRGGNEQFF
TRBV29-1	-	TRBJ2-2	-	TGCAGCGTTGGGGCGGGAGGGGAGCTGTTTTTT	CSVGAGGELFF
TRBV4-1	-	TRBJ1-1	many	TGCGCCAGCAGCCAAGTACAGGGCCGAAAACGGGACACTGAAGCTTTCTTT	CASSQVQGRKRDTEAFF
TRBV27	TRBD1	TRBJ2-5	many	TGTGCCAGCACTTTCTCCGCAGGGGGTGGTGAGACCCAGTACTTC	CASTFSAGGGETQYF
TRBV20-1	TRBD2	TRBJ2-3	-	TGCAGTGCTCAGGGCATAGCGGGGGGCGACACAGATACGCAGTATTTT	CSAQGIAGGDTDTQYF
TRBV20-1	TRBD2	TRBJ2-1	many	TGCAGTGCACCACCGACTAGCGGGAGTAGAGATGAGCAGTTCTTC	CSAPPTSGSRDEQFF
TRBV5-1	TRBD1	TRBJ2-3	many	TGCGCCAGCAGCCCCCCGGGACAGGGGACAGATACGCAGTATTTT	CASSPPGQGTDTQYF
TRBV14	TRBD2	TRBJ2-2	many	TGTGCCAGCAGCCAAGATCTCTTGACTAGCGACCCCACCGGGGAGCTGTTTTTT	CASSQDLLTSDPTGELFF
TRBV29-1	-	TRBJ2-7	many	TGCAGCGTAGCTACAGTCACAACGGGCGAGCAGTACTTC	CSVATVTTGEQYF
TRBV4-2	TRBD2	TRBJ2-1	many	TGTGCCAGCAGCCGCAGACTAGCGGGAGGGCCGGATGAGCAGTTCTTC	CASSRRLAGGPDEQFF
TRBV6-2/TRBV6-3	-	TRBJ1-2	once	TGTGCCAGCAGTGAAGTTGAGGAAATTGGGGGCTACACCTTC	CASSEVEEIGGYTF
TRBV19	-	TRBJ1-5	many	TGTGCCAGTGCGCTGGGGCAATATAGCAATCAGCCCCAGCATTTT	CASALGQYSNQPQHF
TRBV5-1	-	TRBJ1-2	many	TGCGCCAGCAGCTTGGAGGTGGTATCTCAGGATGGCTACACCTTC	CASSLEVVSQDGYTF
TRBV10-3	TRBD1	TRBJ1-6	many	TGTGCCATCAGCGGACAGGCGAGCTCCTATAATTCACCCCTCCACTTT	CAISGQASSYNSPLHF
TRBV13	-	TRBJ2-3	many	TGTGCCAGCACGGTCAGCACAGATACGCAGTATTTT	CASTVSTDTQYF
TRBV10-3	-	TRBJ1-3	many	TGTGCCATCAGAGAGGCCGGGGCCTCTGGAAACACCATATATTTT	CAIREAGASGNTIYF
TRBV5-1	-	TRBJ2-2	many	TGCGCCAGCAGCGTGGACCCCACCGGGGAGCTGTTTTTT	CASSVDPTGELFF